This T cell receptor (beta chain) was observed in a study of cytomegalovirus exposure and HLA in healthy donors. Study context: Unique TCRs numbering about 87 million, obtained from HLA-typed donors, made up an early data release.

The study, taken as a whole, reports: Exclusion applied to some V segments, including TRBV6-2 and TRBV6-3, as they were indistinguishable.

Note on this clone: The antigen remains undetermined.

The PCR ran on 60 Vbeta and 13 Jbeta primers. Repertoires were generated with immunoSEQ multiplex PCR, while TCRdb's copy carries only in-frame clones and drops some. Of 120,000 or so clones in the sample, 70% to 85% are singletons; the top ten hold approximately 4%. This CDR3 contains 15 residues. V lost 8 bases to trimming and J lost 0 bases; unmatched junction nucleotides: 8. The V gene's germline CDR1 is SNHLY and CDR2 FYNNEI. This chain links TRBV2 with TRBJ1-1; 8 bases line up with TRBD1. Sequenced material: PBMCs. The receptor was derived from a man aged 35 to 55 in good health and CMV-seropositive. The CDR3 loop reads CASLRDRRLNTEAFF. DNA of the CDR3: TGTGCCAGCCTAAGGGACAGGCGATTGAACACTGAAGCTTTCTTT. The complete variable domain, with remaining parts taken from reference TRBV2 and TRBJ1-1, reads EPEVTQTPSHQVTQMGQEVILRCVPISNHLYFYWYRQILGQKVEFLVSFYNNEISEKSEIFDDQFSVERPDGSNFTLKIRSTKLEDSAMYFCASLRDRRLNTEAFFGQGTRLTVV.